This TCR beta chain stems from a study of T-cell memory formation after mild COVID-19. Germline V gene data show CDR1 as SEHNR and CDR2 as FQNEAQ (reference sequence). This CDR3 region has 15 residues. V was clipped by 2 bases and J by 0 bases, with 10 bases between them. TCRdb recomputed calls from the 5' RACE reads with MiXCR, one row per CDR3 protein. Found here are roughly 600,000 distinct CDR3 sequences, about a sixth of them singletons; the top ten hold around 12%. This clonotype occurred a few times. The TCR originated in an adult woman who had mild COVID-19 (a few samples of this study predate the infection). Cell type and time point are not known. The chain has TRBV7-9 and TRBJ2-5; tentative D call: TRBD1 (5 bases). The sample taken for sequencing was PBMCs or a T cell subset sorted from them (not recorded which). The CDR3 nucleotides read TGTGCCAGCAGCTTATCACACAGGCACCAAGAGACCCAGTACTTC. Encoded protein: CASSLSHRHQETQYF.